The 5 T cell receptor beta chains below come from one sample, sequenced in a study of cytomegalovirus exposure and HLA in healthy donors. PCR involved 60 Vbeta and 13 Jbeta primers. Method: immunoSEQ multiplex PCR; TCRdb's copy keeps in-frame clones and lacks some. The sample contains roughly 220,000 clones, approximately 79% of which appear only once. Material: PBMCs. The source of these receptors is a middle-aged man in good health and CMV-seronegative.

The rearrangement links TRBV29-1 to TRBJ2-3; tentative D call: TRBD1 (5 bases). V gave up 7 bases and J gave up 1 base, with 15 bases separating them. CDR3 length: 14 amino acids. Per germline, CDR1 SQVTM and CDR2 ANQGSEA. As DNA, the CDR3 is TGCAGCGCCTACAGGTCCTTGGGCACAGATACGCAGTATTTT. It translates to CSAYRSLGTDTQYF.

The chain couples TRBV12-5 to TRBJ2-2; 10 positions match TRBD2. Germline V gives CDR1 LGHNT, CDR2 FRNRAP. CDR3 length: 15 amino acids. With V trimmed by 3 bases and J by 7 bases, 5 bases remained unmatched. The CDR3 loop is CASGFTSGKGGELFF. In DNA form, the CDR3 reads TGTGCTAGTGGTTTCACTAGCGGGAAAGGCGGGGAGCTGTTTTTT.

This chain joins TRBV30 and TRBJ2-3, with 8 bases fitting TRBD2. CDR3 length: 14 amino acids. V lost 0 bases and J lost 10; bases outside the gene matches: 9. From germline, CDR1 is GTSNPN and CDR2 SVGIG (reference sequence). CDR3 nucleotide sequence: TGTGCCTGGAGTGTAATTGCGGGAGGTAACGCGCAGTATTTT. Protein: CAWSVIAGGNAQYF. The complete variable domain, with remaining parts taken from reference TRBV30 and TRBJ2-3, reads SQTIHQWPATLVQPVGSPLSLECTVEGTSNPNLYWYRQAAGRGLQLLFYSVGIGQISSEVPQNLSASRPQDRQFILSSKKLLLSDSGFYLCAWSVIAGGNAQYFGPGTRLTVL.

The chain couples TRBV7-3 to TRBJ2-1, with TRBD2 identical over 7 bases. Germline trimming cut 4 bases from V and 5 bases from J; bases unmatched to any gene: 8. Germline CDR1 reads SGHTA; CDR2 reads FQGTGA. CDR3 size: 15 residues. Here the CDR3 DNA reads TGTGCCAGCAGCTCCGACGGGACTACAAACAATGAGCAGTTCTTC. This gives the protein CASSSDGTTNNEQFF.

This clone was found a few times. The CDR3: CASSPEGSYYEQYF. CDR3 coding DNA: TGCGCCAGCAGCCCGGAGGGGTCCTACTACGAGCAGTACTTC. This sequence joins TRBV4-1 and TRBJ2-7; weak D call: TRBD2 (6 bases). Germline-derived CDR1 and CDR2 are MGHRA and YSYEKL. The CDR3 totals 14 residues. V lost 4 bases to trimming and J lost 3 bases, with 13 bases between them.